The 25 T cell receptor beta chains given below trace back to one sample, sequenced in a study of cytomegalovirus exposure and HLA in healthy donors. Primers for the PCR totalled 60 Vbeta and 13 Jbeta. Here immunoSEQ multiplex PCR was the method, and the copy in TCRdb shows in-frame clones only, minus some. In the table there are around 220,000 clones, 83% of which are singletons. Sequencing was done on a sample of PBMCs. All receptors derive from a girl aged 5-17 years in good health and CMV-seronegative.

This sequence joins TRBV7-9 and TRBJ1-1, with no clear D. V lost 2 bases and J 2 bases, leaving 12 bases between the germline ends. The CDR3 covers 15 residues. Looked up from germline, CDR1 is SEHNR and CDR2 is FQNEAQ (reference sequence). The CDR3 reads CASSLRPQTNTEAFF. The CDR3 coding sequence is TGTGCCAGCAGCTTAAGGCCACAGACAAACACTGAAGCTTTCTTT.

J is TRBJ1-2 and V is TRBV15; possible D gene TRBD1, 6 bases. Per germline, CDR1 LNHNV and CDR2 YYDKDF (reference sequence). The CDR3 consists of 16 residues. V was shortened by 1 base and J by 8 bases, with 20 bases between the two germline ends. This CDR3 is CATSRVRGQTLRGYTF. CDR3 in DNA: TGTGCCACCAGCAGAGTTCGGGGACAAACCCTAAGGGGCTACACCTTC.

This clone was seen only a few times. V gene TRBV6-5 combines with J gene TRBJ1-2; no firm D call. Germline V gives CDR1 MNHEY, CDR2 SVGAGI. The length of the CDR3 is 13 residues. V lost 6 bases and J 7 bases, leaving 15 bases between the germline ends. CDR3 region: CASSRTSGGGYTF. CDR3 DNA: TGTGCCAGCAGCCGAACATCGGGAGGTGGCTACACCTTC.

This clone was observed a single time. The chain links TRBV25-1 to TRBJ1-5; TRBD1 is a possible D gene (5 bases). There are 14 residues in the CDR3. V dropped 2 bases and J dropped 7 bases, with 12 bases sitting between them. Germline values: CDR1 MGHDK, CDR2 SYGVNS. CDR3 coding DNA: TGTGCCAGCAGTGAACGGGGGGGGGTCCAGCCCCAGCATTTT. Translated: CASSERGGVQPQHF.

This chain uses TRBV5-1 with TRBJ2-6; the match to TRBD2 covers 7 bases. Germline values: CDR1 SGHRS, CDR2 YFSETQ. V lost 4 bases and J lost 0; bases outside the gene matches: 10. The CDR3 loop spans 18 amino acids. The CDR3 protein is CASSTGASGGSGANVLTF. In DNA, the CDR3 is TGCGCCAGCAGCACTGGAGCTTCGGGAGGCTCTGGGGCCAACGTCCTGACTTTC.

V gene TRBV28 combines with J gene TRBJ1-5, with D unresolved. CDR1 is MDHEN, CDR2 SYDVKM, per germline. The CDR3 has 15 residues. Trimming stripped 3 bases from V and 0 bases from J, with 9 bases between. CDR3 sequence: CASSFLSDSNQPQHF. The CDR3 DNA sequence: TGTGCCAGCAGTTTTCTGAGCGATAGCAATCAGCCCCAGCATTTT.

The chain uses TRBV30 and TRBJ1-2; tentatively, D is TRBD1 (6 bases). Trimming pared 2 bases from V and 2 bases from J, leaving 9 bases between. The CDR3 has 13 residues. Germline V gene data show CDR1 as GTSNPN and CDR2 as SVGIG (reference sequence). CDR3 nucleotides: TGTGCCTGGAGTAACAGGGCGAACTATGGCTACACCTTC. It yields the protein CAWSNRANYGYTF.

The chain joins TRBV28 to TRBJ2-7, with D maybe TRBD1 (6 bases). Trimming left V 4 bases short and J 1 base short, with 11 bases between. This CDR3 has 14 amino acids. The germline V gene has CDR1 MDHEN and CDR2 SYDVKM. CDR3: CASSYRDMSYEQYF. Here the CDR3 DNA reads TGTGCCAGCAGTTACCGGGACATGTCCTACGAGCAGTACTTC.

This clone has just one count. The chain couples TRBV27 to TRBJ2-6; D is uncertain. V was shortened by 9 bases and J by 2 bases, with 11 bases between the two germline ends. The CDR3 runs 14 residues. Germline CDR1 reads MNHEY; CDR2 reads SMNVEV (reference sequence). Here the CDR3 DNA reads TGTGCCAGTCAAACACGAACTGGGGCCAACGTCCTGACTTTC. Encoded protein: CASQTRTGANVLTF.

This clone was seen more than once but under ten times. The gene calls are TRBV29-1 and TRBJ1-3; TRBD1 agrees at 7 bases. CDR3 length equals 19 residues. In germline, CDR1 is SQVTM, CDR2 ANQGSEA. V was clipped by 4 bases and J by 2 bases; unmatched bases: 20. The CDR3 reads CSVVHRPRQGVGPGNTIYF. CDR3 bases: TGCAGCGTTGTTCATCGTCCGAGACAGGGAGTAGGCCCTGGAAACACCATATATTTT. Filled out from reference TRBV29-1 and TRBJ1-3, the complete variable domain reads SAVISQKPSRDICQRGTSLTIQCQVDSQVTMMFWYRQQPGQSLTLIATANQGSEATYESGFVIDKFPISRPNLTFSTLTVSNMSPEDSSIYLCSVVHRPRQGVGPGNTIYFGEGSWLTVV.

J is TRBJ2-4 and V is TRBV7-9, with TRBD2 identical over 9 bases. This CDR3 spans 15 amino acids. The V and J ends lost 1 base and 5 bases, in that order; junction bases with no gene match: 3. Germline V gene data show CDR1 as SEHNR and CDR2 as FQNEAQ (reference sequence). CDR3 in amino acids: CASSLGLAAQNIQYF. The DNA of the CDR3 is TGTGCCAGCAGCTTAGGACTAGCGGCCCAAAACATTCAGTACTTC.

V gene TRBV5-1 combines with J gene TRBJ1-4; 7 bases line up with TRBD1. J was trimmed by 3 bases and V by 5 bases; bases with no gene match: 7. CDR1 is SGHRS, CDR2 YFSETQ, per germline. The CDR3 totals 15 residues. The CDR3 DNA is TGCGCCAGCAGTCCACTTCAGGGGGCTAATGAAAAACTGTTTTTT. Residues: CASSPLQGANEKLFF.

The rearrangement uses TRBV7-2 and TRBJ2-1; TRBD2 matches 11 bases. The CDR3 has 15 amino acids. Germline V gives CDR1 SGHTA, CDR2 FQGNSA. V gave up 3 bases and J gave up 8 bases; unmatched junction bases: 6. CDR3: CASSLTSGVVYEQFF. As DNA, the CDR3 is TGTGCCAGCAGCTTGACTAGCGGGGTTGTCTATGAGCAGTTCTTC.

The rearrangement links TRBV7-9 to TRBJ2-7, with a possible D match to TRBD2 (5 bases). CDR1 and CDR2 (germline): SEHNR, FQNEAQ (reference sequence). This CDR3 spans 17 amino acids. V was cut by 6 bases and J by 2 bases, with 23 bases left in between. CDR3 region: CASRYLVSGRGTYEQYF. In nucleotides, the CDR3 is TGTGCCAGCAGGTACTTAGTATCGGGGAGAGGGACCTACGAGCAGTACTTC.

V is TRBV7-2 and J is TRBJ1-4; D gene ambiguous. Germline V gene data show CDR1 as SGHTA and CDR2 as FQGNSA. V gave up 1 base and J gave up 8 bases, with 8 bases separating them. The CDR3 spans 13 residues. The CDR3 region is CASSLGRLEKLFF. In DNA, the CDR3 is TGTGCCAGCAGCTTAGGGCGGCTAGAAAAACTGTTTTTT. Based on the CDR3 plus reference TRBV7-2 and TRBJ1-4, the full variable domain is GAGVSQSPSNKVTEKGKDVELRCDPISGHTALYWYRQSLGQGLEFLIYFQGNSAPDKSGLPSDRFSAERTGGSVSTLTIQRTQQEDSAVYLCASSLGRLEKLFFGSGTQLSVL.

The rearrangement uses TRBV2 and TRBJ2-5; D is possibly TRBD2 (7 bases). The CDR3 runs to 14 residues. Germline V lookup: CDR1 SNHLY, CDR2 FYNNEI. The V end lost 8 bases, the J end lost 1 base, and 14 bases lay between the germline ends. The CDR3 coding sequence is TGTGCCAGCTCGATTCGGGGGGCCCAAGAGACCCAGTACTTC. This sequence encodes CASSIRGAQETQYF.

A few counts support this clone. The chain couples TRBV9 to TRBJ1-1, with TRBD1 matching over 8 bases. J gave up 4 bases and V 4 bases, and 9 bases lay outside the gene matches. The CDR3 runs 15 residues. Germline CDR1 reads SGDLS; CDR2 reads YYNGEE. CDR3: CASSPLGQGGTEAFF. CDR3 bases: TGTGCCAGCAGCCCCCTAGGACAGGGAGGCACTGAAGCTTTCTTT.

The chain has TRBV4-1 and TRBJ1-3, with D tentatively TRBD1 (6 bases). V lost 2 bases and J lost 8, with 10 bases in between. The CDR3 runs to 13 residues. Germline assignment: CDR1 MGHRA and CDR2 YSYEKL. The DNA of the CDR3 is TGCGCCAGCAGCCAAACCTCAGGGGACACCATATATTTT. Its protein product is CASSQTSGDTIYF.

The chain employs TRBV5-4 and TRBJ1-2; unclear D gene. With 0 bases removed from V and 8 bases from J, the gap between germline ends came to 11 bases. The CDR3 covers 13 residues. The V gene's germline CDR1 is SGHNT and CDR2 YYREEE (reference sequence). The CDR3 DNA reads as TGTGCCAGCAGCTTGGTCAGTGCAGGAGGCTACACCTTC. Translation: CASSLVSAGGYTF.

This chain's CDR3 is CASSYTTGSGYTF. CDR3 nucleotides: TGTGCCAGCAGTTACACCACCGGGTCCGGCTACACCTTC. This chain links TRBV6-6 with TRBJ1-2; D uncertain. The CDR3 is 13 amino acids. Trimming pared 2 bases from V and 8 bases from J, leaving 12 bases between. The germline gives CDR1 MNHNY, CDR2 SVGAGI (reference sequence).

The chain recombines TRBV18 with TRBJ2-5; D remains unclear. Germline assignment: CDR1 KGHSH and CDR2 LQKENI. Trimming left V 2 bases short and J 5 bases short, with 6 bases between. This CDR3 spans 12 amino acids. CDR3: CASSPVSETQYF. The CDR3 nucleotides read TGTGCCAGCTCACCAGTGAGCGAGACCCAGTACTTC.

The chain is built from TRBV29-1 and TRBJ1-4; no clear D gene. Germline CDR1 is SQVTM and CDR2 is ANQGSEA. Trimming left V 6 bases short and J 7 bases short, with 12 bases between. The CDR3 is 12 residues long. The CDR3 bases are TGCAGCGTACAAAACCTAGGTGAAAAACTGTTTTTT. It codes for CSVQNLGEKLFF.

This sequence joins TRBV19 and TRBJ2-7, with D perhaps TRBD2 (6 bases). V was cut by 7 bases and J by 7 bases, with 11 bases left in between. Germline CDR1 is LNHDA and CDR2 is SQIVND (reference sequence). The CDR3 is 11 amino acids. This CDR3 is CASKEGLEQYF. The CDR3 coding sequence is TGTGCCAGTAAGGAGGGTCTAGAGCAGTACTTC.

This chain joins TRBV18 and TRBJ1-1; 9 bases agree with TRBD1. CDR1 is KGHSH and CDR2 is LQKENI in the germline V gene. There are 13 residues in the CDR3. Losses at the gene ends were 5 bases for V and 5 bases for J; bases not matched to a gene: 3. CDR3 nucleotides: TGTGCCAGCTCATCGGGACAGGGAACTGAAGCTTTCTTT. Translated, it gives CASSSGQGTEAFF.

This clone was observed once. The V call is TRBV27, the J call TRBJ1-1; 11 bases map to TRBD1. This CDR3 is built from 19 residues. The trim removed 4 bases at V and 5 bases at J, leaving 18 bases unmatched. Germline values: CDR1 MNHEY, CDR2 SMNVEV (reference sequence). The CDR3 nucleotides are TGTGCCAGCAGTTCAACCCATCTGGACAGGGGGCGCGGAACAACTGAAGCTTTCTTT. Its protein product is CASSSTHLDRGRGTTEAFF.